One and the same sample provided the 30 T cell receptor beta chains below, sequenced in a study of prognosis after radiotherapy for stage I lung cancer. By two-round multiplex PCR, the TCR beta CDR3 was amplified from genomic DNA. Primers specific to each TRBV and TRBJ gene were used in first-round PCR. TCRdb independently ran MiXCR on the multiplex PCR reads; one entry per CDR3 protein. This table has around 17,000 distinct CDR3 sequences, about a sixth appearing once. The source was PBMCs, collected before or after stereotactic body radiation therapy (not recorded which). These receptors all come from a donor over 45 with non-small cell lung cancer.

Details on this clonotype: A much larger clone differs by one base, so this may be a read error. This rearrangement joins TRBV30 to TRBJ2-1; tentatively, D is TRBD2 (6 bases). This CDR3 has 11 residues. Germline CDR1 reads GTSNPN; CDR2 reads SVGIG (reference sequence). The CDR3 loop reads CVWSVFGSLFF. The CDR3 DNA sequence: TGTGTCTGGAGTGTTTTCGGGAGCCTGTTCTTC.

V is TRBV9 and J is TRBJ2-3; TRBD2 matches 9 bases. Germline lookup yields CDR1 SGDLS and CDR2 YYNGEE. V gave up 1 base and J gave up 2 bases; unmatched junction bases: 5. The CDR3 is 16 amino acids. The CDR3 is CASSVSLAGTTDTQYF. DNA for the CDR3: TGTGCCAGCAGCGTAAGCCTAGCGGGGACCACAGATACGCAGTATTTT.

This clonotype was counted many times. This CDR3 is CASSLAGTGVQETQYF. In DNA form, the CDR3 reads TGTGCCAGCAGTTTAGCCGGGACAGGGGTTCAAGAGACCCAGTACTTC. The V call is TRBV28, the J call TRBJ2-5; TRBD1 agrees at 10 bases. CDR1 is MDHEN, CDR2 SYDVKM, per germline. V lost 2 bases to trimming and J lost 2 bases; unmatched junction nucleotides: 5. This CDR3 region has 16 residues.

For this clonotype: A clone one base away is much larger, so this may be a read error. CDR3: CASSYGRDGSYEQYV. The CDR3 region has the DNA TGTGCCAGCAGTTACGGACGGGACGGCTCATACGAGCAGTACGTC. This chain joins TRBV6-2 or TRBV6-3 and TRBJ2-7; D may correspond to TRBD1 or TRBD2 (5 bases each). V lost 2 bases, J lost 4 bases, and 15 bases lay in between. The CDR3 has 15 amino acids. Germline-derived CDR1 and CDR2 are MNHEY and SVGEGT.

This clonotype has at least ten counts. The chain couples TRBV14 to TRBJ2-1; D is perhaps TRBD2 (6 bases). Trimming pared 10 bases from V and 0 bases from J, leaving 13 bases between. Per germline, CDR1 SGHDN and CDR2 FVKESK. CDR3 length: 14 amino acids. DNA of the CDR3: TGTGCCACATCCCGGGGGAGCTCCTACAATGAGCAGTTCTTC. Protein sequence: CATSRGSSYNEQFF.

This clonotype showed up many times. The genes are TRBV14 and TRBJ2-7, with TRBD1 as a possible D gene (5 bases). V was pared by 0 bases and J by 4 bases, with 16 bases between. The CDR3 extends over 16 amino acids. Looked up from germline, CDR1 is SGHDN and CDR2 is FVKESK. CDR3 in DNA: TGTGCCAGCAGCCAAGATACCGACAGTCCAGCGTACGAGCAGTACTTC. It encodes CASSQDTDSPAYEQYF.

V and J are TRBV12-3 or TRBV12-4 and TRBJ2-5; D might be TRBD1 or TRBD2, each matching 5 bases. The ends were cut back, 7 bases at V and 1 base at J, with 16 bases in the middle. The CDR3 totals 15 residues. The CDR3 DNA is TGTGCCAGCATCCTAGCCTCAGGGCCCCAAGAGACCCAGTACTTC. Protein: CASILASGPQETQYF.

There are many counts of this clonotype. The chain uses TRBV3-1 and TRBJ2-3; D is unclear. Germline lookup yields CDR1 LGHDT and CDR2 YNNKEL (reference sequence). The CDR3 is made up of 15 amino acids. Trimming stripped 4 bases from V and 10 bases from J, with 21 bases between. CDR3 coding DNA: TGTGCCAGCAGCCCCCTCCCGAGACTTTGGAAGGCGCAGTATTTT. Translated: CASSPLPRLWKAQYF.

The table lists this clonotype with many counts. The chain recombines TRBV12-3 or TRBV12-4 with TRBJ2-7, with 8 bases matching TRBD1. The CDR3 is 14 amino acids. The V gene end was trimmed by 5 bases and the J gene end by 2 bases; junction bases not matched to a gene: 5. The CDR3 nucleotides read TGTGCCAGCAGTAGACAGGGGCCAGCCTACGAGCAGTACTTC. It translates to CASSRQGPAYEQYF.

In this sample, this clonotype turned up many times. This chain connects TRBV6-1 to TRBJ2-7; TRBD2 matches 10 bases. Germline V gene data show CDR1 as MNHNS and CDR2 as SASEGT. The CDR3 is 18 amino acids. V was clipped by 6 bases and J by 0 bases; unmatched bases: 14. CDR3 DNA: TGTGCCAGCAGGTGGACTAGCGGTCGAACGAGAAGCTCCTACGAGCAGTACGTC. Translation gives CASRWTSGRTRSSYEQYV.

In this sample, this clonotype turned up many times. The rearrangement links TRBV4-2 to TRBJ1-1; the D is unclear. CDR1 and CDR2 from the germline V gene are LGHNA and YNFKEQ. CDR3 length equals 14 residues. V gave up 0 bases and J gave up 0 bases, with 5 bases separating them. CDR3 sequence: CASSQDVLNTEAFF. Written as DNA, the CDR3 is TGTGCCAGCAGCCAAGATGTTCTGAACACTGAAGCTTTCTTT.

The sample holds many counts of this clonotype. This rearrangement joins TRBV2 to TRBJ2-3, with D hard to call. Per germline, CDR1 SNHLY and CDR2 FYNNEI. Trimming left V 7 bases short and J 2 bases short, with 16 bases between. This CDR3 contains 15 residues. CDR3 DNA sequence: TGTGCCAGCACCCGGACGAGAAGGGTCACAGATACGCAGTATTTT. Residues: CASTRTRRVTDTQYF.

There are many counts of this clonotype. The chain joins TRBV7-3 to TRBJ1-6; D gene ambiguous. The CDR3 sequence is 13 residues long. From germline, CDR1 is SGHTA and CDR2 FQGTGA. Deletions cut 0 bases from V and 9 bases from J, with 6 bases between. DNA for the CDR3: TGTGCCAGCAGCTTAACGAATTCTTCACCCCTCCACTTT. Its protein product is CASSLTNSSPLHF.

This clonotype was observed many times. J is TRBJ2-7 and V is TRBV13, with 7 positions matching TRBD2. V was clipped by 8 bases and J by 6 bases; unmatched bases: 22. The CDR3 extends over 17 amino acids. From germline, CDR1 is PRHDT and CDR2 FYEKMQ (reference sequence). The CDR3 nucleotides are TGTGCCAGCGCAATAGTCGGACTAGATCCACTAAATCGCGAGCAGTACTTC. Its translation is CASAIVGLDPLNREQYF.

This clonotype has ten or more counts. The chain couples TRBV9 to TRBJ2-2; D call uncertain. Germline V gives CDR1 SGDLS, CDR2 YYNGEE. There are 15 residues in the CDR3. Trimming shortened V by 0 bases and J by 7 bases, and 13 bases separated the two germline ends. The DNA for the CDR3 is TGTGCCAGCAGCGTAGATTCGAGCCCAGGCGGGGAGCTGTTTTTT. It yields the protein CASSVDSSPGGELFF.

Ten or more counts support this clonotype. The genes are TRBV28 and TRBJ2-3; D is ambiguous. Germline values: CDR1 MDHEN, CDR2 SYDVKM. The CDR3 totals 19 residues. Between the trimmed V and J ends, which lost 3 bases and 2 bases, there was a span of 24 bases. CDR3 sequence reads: CASSFAAGFMTDSTDTQYF. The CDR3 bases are TGTGCCAGCAGTTTTGCCGCCGGGTTCATGACTGATTCCACAGATACGCAGTATTTT.

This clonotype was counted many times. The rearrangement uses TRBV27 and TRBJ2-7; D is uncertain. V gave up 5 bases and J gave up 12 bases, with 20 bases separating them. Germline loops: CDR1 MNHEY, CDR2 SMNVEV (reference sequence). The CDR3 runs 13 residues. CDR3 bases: TGTGCCAGCAGTGACCTACAAAGGCTATTTTTGTACGTC. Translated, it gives CASSDLQRLFLYV.

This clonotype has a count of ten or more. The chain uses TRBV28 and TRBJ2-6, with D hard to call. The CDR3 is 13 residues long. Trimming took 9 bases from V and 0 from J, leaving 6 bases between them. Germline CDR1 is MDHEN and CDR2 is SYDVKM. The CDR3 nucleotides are TGTGCCAGTGAGTCCTCTGGGGCCAACGTCCTGACTTTC. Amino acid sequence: CASESSGANVLTF.

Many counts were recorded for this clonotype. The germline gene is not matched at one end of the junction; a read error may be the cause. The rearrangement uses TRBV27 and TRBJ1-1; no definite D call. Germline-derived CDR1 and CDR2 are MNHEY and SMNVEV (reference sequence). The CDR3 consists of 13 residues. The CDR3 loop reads CASGLVGGTEAFF. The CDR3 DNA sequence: TGTGCCAGCGGTTTGGTGGGAGGAACTGAAGCTTTCTTT.

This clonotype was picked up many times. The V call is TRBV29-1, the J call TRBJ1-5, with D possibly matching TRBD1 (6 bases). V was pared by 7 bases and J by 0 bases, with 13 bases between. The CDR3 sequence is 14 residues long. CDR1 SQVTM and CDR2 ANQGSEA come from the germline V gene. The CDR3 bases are TGCAGCGCCGGCGGGGGGGCTAGCAATCAGCCCCAGCATTTT. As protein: CSAGGGASNQPQHF.

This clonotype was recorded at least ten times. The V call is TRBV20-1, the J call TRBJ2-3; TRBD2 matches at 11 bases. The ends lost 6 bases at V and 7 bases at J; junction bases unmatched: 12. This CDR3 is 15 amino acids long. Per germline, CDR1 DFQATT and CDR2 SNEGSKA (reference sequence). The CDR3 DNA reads TGCAGTGCCAGGGGGGTTAGCGGGGGGGTTTATACGCAGTATTTT. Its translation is CSARGVSGGVYTQYF.

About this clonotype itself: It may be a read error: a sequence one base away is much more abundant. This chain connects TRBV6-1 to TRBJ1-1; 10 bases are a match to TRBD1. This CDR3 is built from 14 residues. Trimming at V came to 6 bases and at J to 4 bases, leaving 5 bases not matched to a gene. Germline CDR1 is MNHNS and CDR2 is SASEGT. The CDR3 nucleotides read TGTGCCAGCAGGCGACAGGGGGCGAGCACTGAAGCTTTCTTT. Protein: CASRRQGASTEAFF.

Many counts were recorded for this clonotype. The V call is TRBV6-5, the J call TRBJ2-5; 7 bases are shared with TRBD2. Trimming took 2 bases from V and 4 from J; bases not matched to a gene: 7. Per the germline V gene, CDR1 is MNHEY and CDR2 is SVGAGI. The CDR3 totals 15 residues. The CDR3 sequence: CASSYRDREGETQYF. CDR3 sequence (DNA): TGTGCCAGCAGTTACAGGGATAGGGAGGGAGAGACCCAGTACTTC.

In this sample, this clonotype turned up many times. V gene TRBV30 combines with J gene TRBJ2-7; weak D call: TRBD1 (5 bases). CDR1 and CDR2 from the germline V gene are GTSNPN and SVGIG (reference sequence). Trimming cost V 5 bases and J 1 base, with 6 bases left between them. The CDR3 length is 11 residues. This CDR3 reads CAWDSSYEQYF. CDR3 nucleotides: TGTGCCTGGGACAGTTCCTACGAGCAGTACTTC.

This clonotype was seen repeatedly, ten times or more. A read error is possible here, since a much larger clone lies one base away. The CDR3 region has the DNA TGTGCCAGCTCTAGCGGGGGAGACGAGCAGTACTTC. It specifies CASSSGGDEQYF. The rearrangement uses TRBV2 and TRBJ2-7, with TRBD2 identical over 10 bases. CDR1 is SNHLY, CDR2 FYNNEI, per germline. This CDR3 is built from 12 residues. J gave up 5 bases and V 8 bases, and 3 bases lay outside the gene matches.

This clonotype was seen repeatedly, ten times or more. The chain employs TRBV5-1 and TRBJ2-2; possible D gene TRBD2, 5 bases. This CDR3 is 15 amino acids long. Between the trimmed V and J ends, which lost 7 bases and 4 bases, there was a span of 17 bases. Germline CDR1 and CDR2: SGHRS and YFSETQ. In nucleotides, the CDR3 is TGCGCCAGCCACCGGGGAGTTATTAGCACCGGGGAGCTGTTTTTT. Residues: CASHRGVISTGELFF. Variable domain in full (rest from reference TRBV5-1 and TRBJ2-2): KAGVTQTPRYLIKTRGQQVTLSCSPISGHRSVSWYQQTPGQGLQFLFEYFSETQRNKGNFPGRFSGRQFSNSRSEMNVSTLELGDSALYLCASHRGVISTGELFFGEGSRLTVL.

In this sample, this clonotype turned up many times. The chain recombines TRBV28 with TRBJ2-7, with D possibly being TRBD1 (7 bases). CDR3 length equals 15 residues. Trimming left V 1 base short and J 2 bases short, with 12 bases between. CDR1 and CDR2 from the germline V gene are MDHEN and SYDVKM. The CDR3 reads CASSLLADRTYEQYF. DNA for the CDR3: TGTGCCAGCAGTTTATTAGCGGACAGGACCTACGAGCAGTACTTC.

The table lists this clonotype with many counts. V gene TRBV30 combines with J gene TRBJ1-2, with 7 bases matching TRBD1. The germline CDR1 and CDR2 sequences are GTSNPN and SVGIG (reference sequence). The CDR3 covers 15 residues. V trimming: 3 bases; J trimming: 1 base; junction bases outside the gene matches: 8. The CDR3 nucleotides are TGTGCCTGGAGCCCCCCAGGGGGGAATAACTATGGCTACACCTTC. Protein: CAWSPPGGNNYGYTF.

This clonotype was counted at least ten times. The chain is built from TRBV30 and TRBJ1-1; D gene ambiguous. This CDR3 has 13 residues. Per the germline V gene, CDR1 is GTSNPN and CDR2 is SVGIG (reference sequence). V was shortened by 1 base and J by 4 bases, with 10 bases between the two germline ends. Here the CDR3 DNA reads TGTGCCTGGAGTGGAAGGCCCAGCACTGAAGCTTTCTTT. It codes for CAWSGRPSTEAFF.

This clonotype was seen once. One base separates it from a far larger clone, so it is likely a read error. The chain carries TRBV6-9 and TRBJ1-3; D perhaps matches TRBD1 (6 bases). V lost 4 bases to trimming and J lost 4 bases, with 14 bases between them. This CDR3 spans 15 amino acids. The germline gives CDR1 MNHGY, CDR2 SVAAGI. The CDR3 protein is CASSWGHGGGNTIYF. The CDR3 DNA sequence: TGTGCCAGCAGTTGGGGACATGGTGGGGGAAACACCATATATTTT.